This T cell receptor beta chain was identified in a study of regulatory T cells in long-lasting Graves disease. Both iRepertoire HTBI primers and Arm-PCR of CDR3 regions were used to build the TCR beta libraries. Using its own MiXCR run on the multiplex PCR reads, TCRdb lists one record per CDR3 protein. The data show about 540,000 distinct CDR3 sequences, about 13% seen once. The time point here: newly diagnosed GD, antithyroid drugs for less than 3 months. Making the TCR library involved RNA that had been extracted from PBMCs. This clonotype was recorded at least ten times. The CDR3 has 13 residues. CDR1 is SNHLY, CDR2 FYNNEI, per germline. The V gene lost 3 bases and the J gene lost 7 bases, with 7 bases spanning the gap. The sample was also linked to a second study, of T cells in Graves' hyperthyroidism and ophthalmopathy.

Sequencing used peripheral blood mononuclear cells (PBMCs), obtained at new diagnosis, from a patient treated with antithyroid drugs. This TCR came from a man aged 25-40 years with Graves disease. This chain joins TRBV2 and TRBJ1-6, with D uncertain. CDR3 loop: CASSEAWNSPLHF. In DNA, the CDR3 is TGTGCCAGCAGTGAGGCTTGGAATTCACCCCTCCACTTT.